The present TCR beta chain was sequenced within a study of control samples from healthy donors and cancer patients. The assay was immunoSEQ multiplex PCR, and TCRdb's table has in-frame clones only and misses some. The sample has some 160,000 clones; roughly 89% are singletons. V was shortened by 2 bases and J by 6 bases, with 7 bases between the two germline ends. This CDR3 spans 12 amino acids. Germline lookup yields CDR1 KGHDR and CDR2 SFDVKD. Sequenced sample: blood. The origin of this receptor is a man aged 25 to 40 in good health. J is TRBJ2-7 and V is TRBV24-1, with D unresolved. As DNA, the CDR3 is TGTGCCACCAGTGATTCCGGAGTCGAGCAGTACTTC. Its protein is CATSDSGVEQYF.